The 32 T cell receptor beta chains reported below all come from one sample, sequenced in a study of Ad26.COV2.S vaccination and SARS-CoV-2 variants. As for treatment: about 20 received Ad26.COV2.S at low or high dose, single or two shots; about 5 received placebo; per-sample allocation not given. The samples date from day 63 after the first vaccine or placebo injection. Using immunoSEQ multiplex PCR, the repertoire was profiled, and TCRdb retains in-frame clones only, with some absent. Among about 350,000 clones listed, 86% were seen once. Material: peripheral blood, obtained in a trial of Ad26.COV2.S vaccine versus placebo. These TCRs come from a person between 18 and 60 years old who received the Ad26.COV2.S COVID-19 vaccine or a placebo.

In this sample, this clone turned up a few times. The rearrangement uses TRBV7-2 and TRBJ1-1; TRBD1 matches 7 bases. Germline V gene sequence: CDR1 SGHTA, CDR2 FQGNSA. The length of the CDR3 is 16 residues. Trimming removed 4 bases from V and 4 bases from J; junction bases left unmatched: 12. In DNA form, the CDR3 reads TGTGCCAGCAGCTCGTCTGGGACAGCCGGACTCACTGAAGCTTTCTTT. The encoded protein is CASSSSGTAGLTEAFF.

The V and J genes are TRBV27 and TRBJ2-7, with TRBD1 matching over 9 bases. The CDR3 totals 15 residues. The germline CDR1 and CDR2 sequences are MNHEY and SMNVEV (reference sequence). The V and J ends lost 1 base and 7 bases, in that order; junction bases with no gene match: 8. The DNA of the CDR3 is TGTGCCAGCAGTTTATTGGGACAGGGATCAAGGGAGCAGTACTTC. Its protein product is CASSLLGQGSREQYF.

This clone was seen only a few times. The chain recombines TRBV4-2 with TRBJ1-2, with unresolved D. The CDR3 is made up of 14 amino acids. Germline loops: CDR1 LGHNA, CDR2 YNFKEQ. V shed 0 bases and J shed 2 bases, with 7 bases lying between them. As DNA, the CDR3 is TGTGCCAGCAGCCAAGAAGAGGGAAACTATGGCTACACCTTC. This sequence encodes CASSQEEGNYGYTF.

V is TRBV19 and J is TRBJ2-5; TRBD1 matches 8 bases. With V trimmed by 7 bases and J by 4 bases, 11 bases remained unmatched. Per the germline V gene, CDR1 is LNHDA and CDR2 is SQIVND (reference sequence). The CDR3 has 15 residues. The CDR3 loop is CASNHGQGGLETQYF. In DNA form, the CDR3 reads TGTGCCAGTAACCACGGACAGGGAGGATTAGAGACCCAGTACTTC. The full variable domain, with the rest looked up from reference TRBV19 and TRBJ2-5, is DGGITQSPKYLFRKEGQNVTLSCEQNLNHDAMYWYRQDPGQGLRLIYYSQIVNDFQKGDIAEGYSVSREKKESFPLTVTSAQKNPTAFYLCASNHGQGGLETQYFGPGTRLLVL.

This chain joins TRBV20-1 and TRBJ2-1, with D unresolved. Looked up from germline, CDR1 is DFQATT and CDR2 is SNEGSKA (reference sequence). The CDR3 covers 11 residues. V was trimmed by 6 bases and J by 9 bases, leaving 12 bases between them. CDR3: CSATSGTEQFF. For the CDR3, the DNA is TGCAGTGCAACCTCCGGAACTGAGCAGTTCTTC.

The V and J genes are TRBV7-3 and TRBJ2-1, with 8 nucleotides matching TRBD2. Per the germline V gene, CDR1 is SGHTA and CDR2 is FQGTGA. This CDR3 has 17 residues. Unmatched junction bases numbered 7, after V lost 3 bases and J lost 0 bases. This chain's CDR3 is CASSFRTSQSSYNEQFF. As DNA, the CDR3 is TGTGCCAGCAGCTTCAGGACTAGCCAGAGCTCCTACAATGAGCAGTTCTTC.

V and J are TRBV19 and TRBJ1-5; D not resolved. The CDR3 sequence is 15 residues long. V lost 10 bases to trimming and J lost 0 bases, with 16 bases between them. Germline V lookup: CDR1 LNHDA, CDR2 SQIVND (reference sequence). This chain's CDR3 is CATSSRAYSNQPQHF. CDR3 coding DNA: TGTGCCACCTCGTCGAGGGCTTATAGCAATCAGCCCCAGCATTTT.

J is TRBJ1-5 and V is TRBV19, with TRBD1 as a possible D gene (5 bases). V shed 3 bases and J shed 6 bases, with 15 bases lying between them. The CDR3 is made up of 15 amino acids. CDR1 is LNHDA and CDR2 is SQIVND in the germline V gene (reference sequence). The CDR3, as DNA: TGTGCCAGTAGTATTTCACAGGTTTCGGGTCAGCCCCAGCATTTT. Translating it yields CASSISQVSGQPQHF. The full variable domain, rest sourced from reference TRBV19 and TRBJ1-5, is DGGITQSPKYLFRKEGQNVTLSCEQNLNHDAMYWYRQDPGQGLRLIYYSQIVNDFQKGDIAEGYSVSREKKESFPLTVTSAQKNPTAFYLCASSISQVSGQPQHFGDGTRLSIL.

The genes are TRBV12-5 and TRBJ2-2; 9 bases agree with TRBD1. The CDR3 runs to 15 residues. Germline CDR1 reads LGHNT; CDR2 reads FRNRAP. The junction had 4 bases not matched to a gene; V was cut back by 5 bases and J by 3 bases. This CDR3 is CASGIGQGYTGELFF. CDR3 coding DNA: TGTGCTAGTGGTATAGGACAGGGGTACACCGGGGAGCTGTTTTTT.

The CDR3 reads CASFYQGRNTEAFF. CDR3 nucleotide sequence: TGTGCCAGCTTTTACCAGGGGAGGAACACTGAAGCTTTCTTT. This chain joins TRBV5-5 and TRBJ1-1; a possible D gene is TRBD1 (6 bases). The CDR3 extends over 14 amino acids. The germline V and J ends were trimmed by 7 bases and 1 base, with 14 bases remaining between them. Germline CDR1 reads SGHKS; CDR2 reads YYEKEE (reference sequence).

The CDR3: CAIGVGLPGANVLTF. As DNA, the CDR3 is TGTGCCATCGGGGTGGGCCTGCCTGGGGCCAACGTCCTGACTTTC. The chain is built from TRBV10-3 and TRBJ2-6; no reliable D call. V was pared by 8 bases and J by 2 bases, with 13 bases between. CDR3 size: 15 residues. The germline CDR1 and CDR2 sequences are ENHRY and SYGVKD.

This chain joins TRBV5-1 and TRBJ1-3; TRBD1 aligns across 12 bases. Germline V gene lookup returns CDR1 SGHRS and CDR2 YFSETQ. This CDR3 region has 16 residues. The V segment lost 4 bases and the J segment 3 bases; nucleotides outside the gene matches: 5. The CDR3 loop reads CASSTGQGAIGNTIYF. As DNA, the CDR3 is TGCGCCAGCAGCACGGGACAGGGGGCGATTGGAAACACCATATATTTT. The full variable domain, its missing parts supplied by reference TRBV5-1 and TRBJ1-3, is KAGVTQTPRYLIKTRGQQVTLSCSPISGHRSVSWYQQTPGQGLQFLFEYFSETQRNKGNFPGRFSGRQFSNSRSEMNVSTLELGDSALYLCASSTGQGAIGNTIYFGEGSWLTVV.

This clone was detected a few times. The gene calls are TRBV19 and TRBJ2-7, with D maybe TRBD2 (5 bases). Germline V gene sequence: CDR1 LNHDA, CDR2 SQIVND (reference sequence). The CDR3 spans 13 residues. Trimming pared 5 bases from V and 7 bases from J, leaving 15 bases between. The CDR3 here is CASSSDSASEQYF. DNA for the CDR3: TGTGCCAGTAGTTCGGACTCAGCGAGTGAGCAGTACTTC.

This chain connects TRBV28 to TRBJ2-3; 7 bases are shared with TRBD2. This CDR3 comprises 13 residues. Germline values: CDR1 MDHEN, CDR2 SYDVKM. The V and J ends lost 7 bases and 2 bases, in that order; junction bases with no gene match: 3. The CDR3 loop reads CASIGGTTDTQYF. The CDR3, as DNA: TGTGCCAGCATCGGGGGGACCACAGATACGCAGTATTTT.

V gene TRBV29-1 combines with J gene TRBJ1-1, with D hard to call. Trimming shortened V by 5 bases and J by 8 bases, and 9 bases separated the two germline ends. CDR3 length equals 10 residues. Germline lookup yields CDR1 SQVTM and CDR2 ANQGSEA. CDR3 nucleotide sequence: TGCAGCGTTTACCGATCCGAAGCTTTCTTT. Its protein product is CSVYRSEAFF.

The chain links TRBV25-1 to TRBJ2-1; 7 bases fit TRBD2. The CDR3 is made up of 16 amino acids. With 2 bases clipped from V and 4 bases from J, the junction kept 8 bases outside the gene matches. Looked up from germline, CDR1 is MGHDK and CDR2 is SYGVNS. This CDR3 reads CASSEIGGGYYNEQFF. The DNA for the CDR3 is TGTGCCAGCAGTGAAATAGGCGGGGGATATTACAATGAGCAGTTCTTC.

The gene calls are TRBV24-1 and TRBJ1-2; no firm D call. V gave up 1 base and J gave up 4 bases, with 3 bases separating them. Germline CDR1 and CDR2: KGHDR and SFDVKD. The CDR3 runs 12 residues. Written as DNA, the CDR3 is TGTGCCACCAGTGATTTAGGCTATGGCTACACCTTC. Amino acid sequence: CATSDLGYGYTF.

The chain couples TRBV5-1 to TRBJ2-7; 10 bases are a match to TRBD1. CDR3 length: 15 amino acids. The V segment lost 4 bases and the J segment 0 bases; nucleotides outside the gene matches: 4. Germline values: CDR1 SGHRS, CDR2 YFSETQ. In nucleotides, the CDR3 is TGCGCCAGCAGCACCCGACAGGGGGCCTCCTACGAGCAGTACTTC. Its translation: CASSTRQGASYEQYF.

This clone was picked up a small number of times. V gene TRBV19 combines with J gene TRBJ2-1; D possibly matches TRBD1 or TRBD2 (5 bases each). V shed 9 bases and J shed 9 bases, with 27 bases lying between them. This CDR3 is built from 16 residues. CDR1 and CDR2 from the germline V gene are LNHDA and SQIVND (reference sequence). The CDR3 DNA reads TGTGCCAGCGCGTCCGCAGGGACCATATCCCGCAGTGAGCAGTTCTTC. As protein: CASASAGTISRSEQFF.

The CDR3 DNA sequence: TGTGCCAGCAGCCGGACCGGGACTCATAGCGGTTGGAAGGGCGAGCAGTACTTC. Amino acids: CASSRTGTHSGWKGEQYF. The rearrangement links TRBV7-2 to TRBJ2-7; tentative D call: TRBD2 (6 bases). Germline V CDR1 and CDR2: SGHTA, FQGNSA. The V gene lost 5 bases and the J gene lost 6 bases, with 29 bases spanning the gap. The CDR3 loop spans 18 amino acids.

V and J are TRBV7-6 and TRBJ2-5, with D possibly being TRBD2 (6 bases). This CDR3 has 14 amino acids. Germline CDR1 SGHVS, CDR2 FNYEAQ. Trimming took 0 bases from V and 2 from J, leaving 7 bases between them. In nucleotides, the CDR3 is TGTGCCAGCAGCTTAGCTGGGGGGCAAGAGACCCAGTACTTC. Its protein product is CASSLAGGQETQYF.

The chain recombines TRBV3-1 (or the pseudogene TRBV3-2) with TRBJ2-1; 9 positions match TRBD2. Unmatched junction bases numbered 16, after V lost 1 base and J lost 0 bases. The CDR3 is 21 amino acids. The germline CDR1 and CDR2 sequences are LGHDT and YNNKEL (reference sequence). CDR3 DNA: TGTGCCAGCAGCCAAGTTTGGGGTGGCCGCAAACTAGCGGGCTCCTACAATGAGCAGTTCTTC. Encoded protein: CASSQVWGGRKLAGSYNEQFF.

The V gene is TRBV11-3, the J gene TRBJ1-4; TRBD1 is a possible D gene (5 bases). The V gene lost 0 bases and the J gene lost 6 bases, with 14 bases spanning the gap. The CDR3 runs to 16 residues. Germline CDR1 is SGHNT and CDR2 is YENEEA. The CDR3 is CASSLDQYRTHEKLFF. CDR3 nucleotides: TGTGCCAGCAGCTTAGATCAGTACAGGACCCATGAAAAACTGTTTTTT. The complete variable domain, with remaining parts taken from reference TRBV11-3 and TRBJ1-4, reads EAGVVQSPRYKIIEKKQPVAFWCNPISGHNTLYWYLQNLGQGPELLIRYENEEAVDDSQLPKDRFSAERLKGVDSTLKIQPAELGDSAVYLCASSLDQYRTHEKLFFGSGTQLSVL.

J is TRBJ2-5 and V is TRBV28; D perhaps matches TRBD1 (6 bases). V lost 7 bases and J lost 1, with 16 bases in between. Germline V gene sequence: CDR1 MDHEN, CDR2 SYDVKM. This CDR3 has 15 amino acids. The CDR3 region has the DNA TGTGCCAGCAACTCCCCACAGGGTACCCAAGAGACCCAGTACTTC. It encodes CASNSPQGTQETQYF.

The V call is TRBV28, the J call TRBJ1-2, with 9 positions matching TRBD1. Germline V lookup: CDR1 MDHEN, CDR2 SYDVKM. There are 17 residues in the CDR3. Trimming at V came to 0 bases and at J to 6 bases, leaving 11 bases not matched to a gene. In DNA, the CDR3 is TGTGCCAGCAGTTTATGGGCCCCCGGGACAGGGAGGCATGGCTACACCTTC. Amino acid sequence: CASSLWAPGTGRHGYTF.

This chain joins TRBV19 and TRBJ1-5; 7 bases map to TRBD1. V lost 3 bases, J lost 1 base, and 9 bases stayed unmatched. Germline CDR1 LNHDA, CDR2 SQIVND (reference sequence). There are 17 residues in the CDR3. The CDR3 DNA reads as TGTGCCAGTAGTATTCGTCCGGGACAGAGAAGCAATCAGCCCCAGCATTTT. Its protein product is CASSIRPGQRSNQPQHF.

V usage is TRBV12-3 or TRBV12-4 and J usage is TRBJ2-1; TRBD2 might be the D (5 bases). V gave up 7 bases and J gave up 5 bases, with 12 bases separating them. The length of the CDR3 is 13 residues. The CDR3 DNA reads TGTGCCAGCACAACTCGGAGGCACAATGAGCAGTTCTTC. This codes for CASTTRRHNEQFF.

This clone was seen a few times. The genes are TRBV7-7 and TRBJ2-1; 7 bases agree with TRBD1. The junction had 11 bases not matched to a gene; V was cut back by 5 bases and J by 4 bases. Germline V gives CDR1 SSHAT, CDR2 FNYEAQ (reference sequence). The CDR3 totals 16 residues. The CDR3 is CASSVSPTGQYNEQFF. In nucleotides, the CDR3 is TGTGCCAGCAGCGTATCCCCGACAGGGCAGTACAATGAGCAGTTCTTC.

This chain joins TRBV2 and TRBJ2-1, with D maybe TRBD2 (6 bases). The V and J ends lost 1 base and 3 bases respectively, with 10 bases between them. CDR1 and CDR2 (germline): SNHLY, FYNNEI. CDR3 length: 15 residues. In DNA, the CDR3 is TGTGCCAGCAGTGAAGATGGGGGACTCTACAATGAGCAGTTCTTC. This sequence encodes CASSEDGGLYNEQFF.

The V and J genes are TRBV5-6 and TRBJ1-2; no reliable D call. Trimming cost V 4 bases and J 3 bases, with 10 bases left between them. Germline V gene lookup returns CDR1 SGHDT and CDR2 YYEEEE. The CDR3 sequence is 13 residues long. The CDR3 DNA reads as TGTGCCAGCAGCCTACCCCAGTACTATGGCTACACCTTC. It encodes CASSLPQYYGYTF.

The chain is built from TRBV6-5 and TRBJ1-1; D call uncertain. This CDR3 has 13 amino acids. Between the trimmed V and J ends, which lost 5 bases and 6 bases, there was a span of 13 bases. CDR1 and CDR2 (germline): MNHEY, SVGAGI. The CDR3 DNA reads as TGTGCCAGCAGTCTAACTAGTGTCGCTGAAGCTTTCTTT. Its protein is CASSLTSVAEAFF.

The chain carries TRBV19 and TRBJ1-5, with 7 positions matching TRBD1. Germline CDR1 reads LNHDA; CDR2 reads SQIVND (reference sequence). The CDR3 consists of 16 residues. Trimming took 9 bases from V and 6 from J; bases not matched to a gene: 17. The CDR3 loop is CASQKIGAGGSQPQHF. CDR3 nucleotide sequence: TGTGCCAGCCAAAAGATTGGGGCAGGGGGGAGTCAGCCCCAGCATTTT.